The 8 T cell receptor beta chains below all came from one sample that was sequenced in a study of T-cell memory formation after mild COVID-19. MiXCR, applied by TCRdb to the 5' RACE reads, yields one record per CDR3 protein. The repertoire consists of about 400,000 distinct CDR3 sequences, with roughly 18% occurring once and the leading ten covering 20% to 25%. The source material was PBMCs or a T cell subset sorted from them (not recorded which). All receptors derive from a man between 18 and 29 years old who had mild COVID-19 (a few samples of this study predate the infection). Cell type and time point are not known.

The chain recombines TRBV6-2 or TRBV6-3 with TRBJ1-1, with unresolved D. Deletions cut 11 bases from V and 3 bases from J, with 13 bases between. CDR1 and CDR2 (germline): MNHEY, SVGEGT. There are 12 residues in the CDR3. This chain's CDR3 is CASDSGDTEAFF. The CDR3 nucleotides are TGTGCCTCGGACTCCGGGGACACTGAAGCTTTCTTT.

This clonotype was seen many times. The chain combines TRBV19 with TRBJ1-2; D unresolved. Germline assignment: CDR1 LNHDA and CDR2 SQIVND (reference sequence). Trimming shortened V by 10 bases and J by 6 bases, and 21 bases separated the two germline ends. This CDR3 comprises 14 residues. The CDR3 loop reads CATTSGPRGNGYTF. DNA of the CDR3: TGTGCCACCACGAGCGGCCCTCGCGGAAATGGCTACACCTTC.

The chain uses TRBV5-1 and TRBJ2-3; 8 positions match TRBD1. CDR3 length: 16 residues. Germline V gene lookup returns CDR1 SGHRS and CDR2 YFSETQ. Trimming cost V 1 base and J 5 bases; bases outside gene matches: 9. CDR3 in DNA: TGCGCCAGCAGCTTGATTAGGACAGGGAGGATAGATACGCAGTATTTT. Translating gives CASSLIRTGRIDTQYF.

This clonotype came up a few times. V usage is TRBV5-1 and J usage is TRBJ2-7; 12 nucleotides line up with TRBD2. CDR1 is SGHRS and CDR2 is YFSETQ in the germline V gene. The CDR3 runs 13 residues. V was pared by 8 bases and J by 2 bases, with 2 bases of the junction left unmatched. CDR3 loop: CASRTSGAYEQYF. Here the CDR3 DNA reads TGCGCCAGTAGGACTAGCGGGGCCTACGAGCAGTACTTC.

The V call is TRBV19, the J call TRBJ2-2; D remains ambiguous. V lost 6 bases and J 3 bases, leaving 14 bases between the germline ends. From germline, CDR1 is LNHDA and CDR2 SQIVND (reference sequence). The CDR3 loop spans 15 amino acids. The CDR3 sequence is CASSWSAVYTGELFF. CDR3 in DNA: TGTGCCAGTAGCTGGTCGGCCGTTTACACCGGGGAGCTGTTTTTT.

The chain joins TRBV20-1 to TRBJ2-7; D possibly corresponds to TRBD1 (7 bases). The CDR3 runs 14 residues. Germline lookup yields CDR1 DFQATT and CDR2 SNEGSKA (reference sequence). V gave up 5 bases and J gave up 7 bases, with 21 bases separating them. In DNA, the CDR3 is TGCAGTGCTCGGGAGACAGGGAGGTTTTCTGAGCAGTACTTC. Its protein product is CSARETGRFSEQYF.

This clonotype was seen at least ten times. In nucleotides, the CDR3 is TGTGCCAGCAGCTCCCCTCCCTCGGACGGGGACAATGAGCAGTTCTTC. Its translation: CASSSPPSDGDNEQFF. The chain is built from TRBV7-9 and TRBJ2-1; TRBD2 is a possible D gene (5 bases). The CDR3 covers 16 residues. Trimming cost V 4 bases and J 5 bases, with 18 bases left between them. Germline CDR1 is SEHNR and CDR2 is FQNEAQ (reference sequence).

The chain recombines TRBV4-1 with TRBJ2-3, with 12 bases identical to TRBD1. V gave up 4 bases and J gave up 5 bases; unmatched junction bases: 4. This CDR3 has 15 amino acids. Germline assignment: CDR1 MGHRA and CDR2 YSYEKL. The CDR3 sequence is CASSPGQGAIDTQYF. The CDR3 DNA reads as TGCGCCAGCAGCCCGGGACAGGGGGCCATAGATACGCAGTATTTT.